This T cell receptor beta chain derives from a study of memory CD4+ T cells and cytomegalovirus serostatus. Turning to the study itself: Donors were healthy Belgian adults, 10 or so CMV seropositive and about 24 seronegative. Regarding the study as a whole: CMV serostatus prediction reached median AUC roughly 0.95, or 0.91 with US-trained model. About 40% of the roughly 160 known CMV-associated TCRbeta sequences appeared in CD4+ memory.

Germline loops: CDR1 MNHNS, CDR2 SASEGT. The J segment lost 4 bases and the V segment lost 6 bases, leaving 6 bases of the junction unmatched. The CDR3 covers 14 residues. A remark on this clone: The antigen remains unidentified.

Single viable CD3+CD4+CD8-CD45RO+ cells were sorted as the memory CD4+ T cells. Sequencing was performed with immunoSEQ multiplex PCR; in TCRdb, only in-frame clones are kept and a portion is missing. The sample consists of some 47,000 clones, roughly three quarters of them appearing once. This TCR came from an adult in good health and CMV-seronegative. The rearrangement joins TRBV6-1 to TRBJ1-3; 7 nucleotides align to TRBD1. The sequenced sample consisted of memory CD4+ T cells from blood. The CDR3 loop is CASRPGGEGNTIYF. The CDR3 nucleotides are TGTGCCAGCAGGCCAGGGGGAGAGGGAAACACCATATATTTT.